Following are 17 T cell receptor beta chains from one sample sequenced in a study of blood T cell repertoires in COVID-19. The data were produced by immunoSEQ multiplex PCR, yet TCRdb's version contains in-frame clones alone and is incomplete. The sample records over 80,000 clones, approximately 86% being singletons. Sequences were obtained from peripheral blood. All receptors come from a man in his forties or fifties with acute or convalescent COVID-19.

Only one count was recorded for this clone. This rearrangement joins TRBV19 to TRBJ1-1, with no clear D. Germline CDR1 reads LNHDA; CDR2 reads SQIVND (reference sequence). V shed 6 bases and J shed 1 base, with 12 bases lying between them. The CDR3 spans 14 residues. The CDR3: CASRDFGGNTEAFF. CDR3 sequence (DNA): TGTGCCAGTAGGGACTTCGGCGGGAACACTGAAGCTTTCTTT.

The chain links TRBV9 to TRBJ2-1; 11 bases line up with TRBD1. Germline CDR1 is SGDLS and CDR2 is YYNGEE. The CDR3 sequence is 17 residues long. V trimming: 0 bases; J trimming: 4 bases; junction bases outside the gene matches: 6. CDR3 in DNA: TGTGCCAGCAGCGTAGTAGGTGGGACAGGGGGTTACAATGAGCAGTTCTTC. It encodes CASSVVGGTGGYNEQFF.

The genes are TRBV2 and TRBJ2-1; possible D gene TRBD2, 6 bases. Germline-derived CDR1 and CDR2 are SNHLY and FYNNEI. Trimming pared 6 bases from V and 0 bases from J, leaving 12 bases between. The CDR3 loop spans 15 amino acids. In DNA form, the CDR3 reads TGTGCCAGCAGGGCCCGGGGGTACTCCTACAATGAGCAGTTCTTC. This gives the protein CASRARGYSYNEQFF.

This rearrangement joins TRBV19 to TRBJ1-6, with 11 bases identical to TRBD1. CDR3 length equals 15 residues. J gave up 9 bases and V 5 bases, and 6 bases lay outside the gene matches. Per germline, CDR1 LNHDA and CDR2 SQIVND (reference sequence). This CDR3 reads CASSGQGANSSPLHF. The CDR3 DNA sequence: TGTGCCAGTAGTGGACAGGGGGCAAATTCTTCACCCCTCCACTTT.

The sample holds one count of this clone. The V gene is TRBV9, the J gene TRBJ1-1; D remains unclear. Trimming took off 2 bases at V and 5 bases at J, with 13 bases between the two ends. The CDR3 length is 14 residues. Per germline, CDR1 SGDLS and CDR2 YYNGEE. The CDR3, as DNA: TGTGCCAGCAGCGTTACGGTCCGAGGGACTGAAGCTTTCTTT. Translating gives CASSVTVRGTEAFF.

This clone was observed a handful of times. This chain joins TRBV19 and TRBJ2-1; 7 positions match TRBD2. CDR3 size: 15 residues. Germline V lookup: CDR1 LNHDA, CDR2 SQIVND (reference sequence). The ends lost 3 bases at V and 3 bases at J; junction bases unmatched: 5. This chain's CDR3 is CASSIGGSVYNEQFF. CDR3 sequence (DNA): TGTGCCAGTAGTATCGGCGGGAGTGTCTACAATGAGCAGTTCTTC.

V usage is TRBV6-6 and J usage is TRBJ2-3, with D tentatively TRBD1 (6 bases). The ends were cut back, 4 bases at V and 3 bases at J, with 14 bases in the middle. The germline V gene has CDR1 MNHNY and CDR2 SVGAGI (reference sequence). CDR3 size: 15 residues. CDR3 sequence (DNA): TGTGCCAGCAGTTCCTGGACAGCGGTTACAGATACGCAGTATTTT. Protein: CASSSWTAVTDTQYF.

The chain combines TRBV5-1 with TRBJ1-3; no definite D call. V dropped 1 base and J dropped 0 bases, with 11 bases sitting between them. In germline, CDR1 is SGHRS, CDR2 YFSETQ. The CDR3 spans 16 residues. The CDR3 DNA sequence: TGCGCCAGCAGCTTGCTAGAAGGTCCCTCTGGAAACACCATATATTTT. Protein: CASSLLEGPSGNTIYF.

This clone came up once. V and J are TRBV6-2 or TRBV6-3 and TRBJ2-3, with 14 nucleotides matching TRBD2. J gave up 4 bases and V 5 bases, and 8 bases lay outside the gene matches. The germline CDR1 and CDR2 sequences are MNHEY and SVGEGT. The CDR3 has 17 residues. The CDR3 spells CASSQDGTSGRADTQYF. The CDR3 DNA is TGTGCCAGCAGTCAAGATGGGACTAGCGGGAGAGCAGATACGCAGTATTTT.

This chain uses TRBV12-3 or TRBV12-4 with TRBJ1-2; D unclear. There are 13 residues in the CDR3. Trimming took off 3 bases at V and 4 bases at J, with 9 bases between the two ends. As DNA, the CDR3 is TGTGCCAGCAGTTTCCTGGGCCCCTATGGCTACACCTTC. It encodes CASSFLGPYGYTF.

The chain uses TRBV29-1 and TRBJ2-7; TRBD2 is a possible D gene (6 bases). CDR3 length: 12 residues. V was pared by 5 bases and J by 2 bases, with 10 bases between. CDR1 SQVTM and CDR2 ANQGSEA come from the germline V gene. In DNA, the CDR3 is TGCAGCGTTAGTTCGGGGGCCTACGAGCAGTACTTC. Translated, it gives CSVSSGAYEQYF.

The V gene is TRBV5-1, the J gene TRBJ2-1, with a tentative D call TRBD2 (6 bases). The CDR3 runs 15 residues. Per the germline V gene, CDR1 is SGHRS and CDR2 is YFSETQ. The V end was cut by 1 base, the J end by 6 bases, with 14 bases between. The chain's CDR3 is CASSLLPGLSNEQFF. Here the CDR3 DNA reads TGCGCCAGCAGCTTGTTACCGGGACTGAGCAATGAGCAGTTCTTC.

The rearrangement uses TRBV19 and TRBJ1-5; D is perhaps TRBD1 (5 bases). The CDR3 contains 14 residues. V was clipped by 9 bases and J by 4 bases, with 16 bases between them. Looked up from germline, CDR1 is LNHDA and CDR2 is SQIVND (reference sequence). The CDR3 bases are TGTGCCAGCGCGCCGACAGCGAGTAATCAGCCCCAGCATTTT. Amino acids: CASAPTASNQPQHF.

The chain links TRBV24-1 to TRBJ2-6, with D hard to call. The germline V and J ends were trimmed by 4 bases and 2 bases, with 8 bases remaining between them. Germline V gene lookup returns CDR1 KGHDR and CDR2 SFDVKD. This CDR3 region has 15 residues. As DNA, the CDR3 is TGTGCCACCAGTGACCACCGAGCTGGGGCCAACGTCCTGACTTTC. This encodes CATSDHRAGANVLTF.

This rearrangement joins TRBV4-1 to TRBJ1-6, with 7 bases aligning to TRBD1. There are 13 residues in the CDR3. V gave up 6 bases and J gave up 14 bases; unmatched junction bases: 10. Germline assignment: CDR1 MGHRA and CDR2 YSYEKL. Here the CDR3 reads CASSTYRGSALHF. CDR3 bases: TGCGCCAGCAGTACTTACAGGGGCTCGGCCCTCCACTTT.

The chain joins TRBV19 to TRBJ1-1; 9 bases match TRBD1. CDR1 is LNHDA, CDR2 SQIVND, per germline (reference sequence). V lost 4 bases and J lost 4; bases outside the gene matches: 10. The CDR3 runs to 16 residues. The CDR3, as DNA: TGTGCCAGTAGTACAAGGGGACAGGGAAAGGTCACTGAAGCTTTCTTT. Encoded protein: CASSTRGQGKVTEAFF.

The chain links TRBV2 to TRBJ1-3; TRBD1 matches 7 bases. The germline V gene encodes CDR1 SNHLY and CDR2 FYNNEI. This CDR3 comprises 13 residues. V gave up 7 bases and J gave up 4 bases; unmatched junction bases: 4. The CDR3 DNA sequence: TGTGCCAGCACCACAGGGGAGGGAAACACCATATATTTT. This encodes CASTTGEGNTIYF. The complete variable domain, with remaining parts taken from reference TRBV2 and TRBJ1-3, reads EPEVTQTPSHQVTQMGQEVILRCVPISNHLYFYWYRQILGQKVEFLVSFYNNEISEKSEIFDDQFSVERPDGSNFTLKIRSTKLEDSAMYFCASTTGEGNTIYFGEGSWLTVV.